A selection of T cell receptor beta chains follows, all from one sample in a study of cytomegalovirus exposure and HLA in healthy donors. Profiling relied on immunoSEQ multiplex PCR, and the TCRdb table lists in-frame clones only, not all of them. The sample includes 150,000 to 200,000 clones, roughly 87% of them seen just once. Specimen: PBMCs. The receptors originated from a girl less than two years old in good health and CMV-seronegative. Each CDR3 is given with its conserved first and last residue. The order of the fields is clone size, V gene, D gene, J gene, CDR3 protein, CDR3 DNA. The D gene is left open where the match is weak. A clone size is listed for some rows: how often the clone was seen (once, few, many), or a class if it is expanded.

>-|TRBV7-8|TRBD1|TRBJ1-5
CASSKDRTYSNQPQHF
TGTGCCAGCAGTAAGGACAGGACTTATAGCAATCAGCCCCAGCATTTT
>few|TRBV12-5|TRBD2|TRBJ2-1
CASGSGLAGFEQFF
TGTGCTAGTGGTTCAGGACTAGCGGGGTTTGAGCAGTTCTTC
>-|TRBV5-6|TRBD2|TRBJ2-7
CASSAGTSYPEQYF
TGTGCCAGCAGCGCCGGGACTAGTTATCCCGAGCAGTACTTC
>once|TRBV6-6|TRBD2|TRBJ2-3
CASRRGLAGGLDTQYF
TGTGCCAGCAGACGGGGACTAGCGGGGGGGTTGGATACGCAGTATTTT
>-|TRBV13|-|TRBJ2-4
CASSGRQGWNIQYF
TGTGCCAGCAGCGGCCGCCAGGGTTGGAACATTCAGTACTTC
>-|TRBV6-1|TRBD1|TRBJ2-7
CASSETDRREQYF
TGTGCCAGCAGCGAAACGGACAGGCGCGAGCAGTACTTC
>-|TRBV5-8|TRBD1|TRBJ1-2
CASLQGAYYGYTF
TGTGCCAGCTTACAGGGGGCTTACTATGGCTACACCTTC
>-|TRBV21-1|-|TRBJ2-7
CASSKRKRGQGNEQYF
TGTGCCAGCAGCAAAAGGAAACGGGGACAGGGGAACGAGCAGTACTTC
>-|TRBV29-1|TRBD1|TRBJ2-7
CSVEGGQGYEQYF
TGCAGCGTTGAAGGGGGACAGGGTTACGAGCAGTACTTC
>once|TRBV9|TRBD2|TRBJ2-7
CASSVGSGRPSPYEQYF
TGTGCCAGCAGCGTAGGTTCCGGGAGGCCGTCCCCCTACGAGCAGTACTTC